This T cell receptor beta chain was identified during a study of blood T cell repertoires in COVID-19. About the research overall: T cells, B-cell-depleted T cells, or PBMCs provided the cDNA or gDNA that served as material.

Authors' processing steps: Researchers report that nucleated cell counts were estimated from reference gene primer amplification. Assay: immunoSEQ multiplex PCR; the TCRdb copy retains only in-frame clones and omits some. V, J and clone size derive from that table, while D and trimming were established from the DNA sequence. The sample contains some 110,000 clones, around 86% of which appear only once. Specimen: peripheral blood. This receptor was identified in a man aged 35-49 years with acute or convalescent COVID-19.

The CDR3 DNA follows: TGTGCCTGGAGTGTAAACGTTGGCATCTATGGCTACACCTTC. Its protein is CAWSVNVGIYGYTF. V and J are TRBV30 and TRBJ1-2; D is unresolved. V lost 0 bases and J lost 4, with 12 bases in between. CDR1 is GTSNPN, CDR2 SVGIG, per germline (reference sequence). The CDR3 runs 14 residues.